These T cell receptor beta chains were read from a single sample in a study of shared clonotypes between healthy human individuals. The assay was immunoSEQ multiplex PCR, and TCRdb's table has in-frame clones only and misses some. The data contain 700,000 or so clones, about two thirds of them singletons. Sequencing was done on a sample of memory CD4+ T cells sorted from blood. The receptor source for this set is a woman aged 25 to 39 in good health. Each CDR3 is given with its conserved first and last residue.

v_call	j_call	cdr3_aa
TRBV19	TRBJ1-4	CASSTGTTNEKLFF
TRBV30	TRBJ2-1	CAWSVQLAEYNEQFF
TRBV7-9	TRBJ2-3	CASSLGSGSASTDTQYF
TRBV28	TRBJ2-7	CATGRSISNYEQYF
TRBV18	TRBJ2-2	CASSPGTGEITGELFF
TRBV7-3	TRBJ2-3	CASSLMGITDTQYF
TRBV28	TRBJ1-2	CASSPFDLTRYGYGYTF
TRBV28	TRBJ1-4	CASSFGGANEKLFF
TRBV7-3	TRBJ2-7	CASSFTLAGGERSSYEQYF
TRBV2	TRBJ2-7	CASTNRGSEQYF